Following are 25 T cell receptor beta chains from one sample sequenced in a study of technical replicates of blood from four donors. The protocol was immunoSEQ multiplex PCR, while the TCRdb copy is restricted to in-frame clones and leaves out a portion. This sample has over 60,000 clones, with under 90% found just once. Specimen: PBMCs. The receptors come from a human donor in good health. Some clones in this sample may be carry-over from other donors' samples.

In regard to this clone: Given a far larger clone just one base away, this is likely a sequencing read error. V usage is TRBV13 and J usage is TRBJ1-3, with 7 bases matching TRBD1. Per germline, CDR1 PRHDT and CDR2 FYEKMQ (reference sequence). This CDR3 is 15 amino acids long. CDR3 nucleotide sequence: TGTGCCAGCAGCTTAGAGGGACAGCCTGGAAACATCATATATTTT. It is translated as CASSLEGQPGNIIYF.

The CDR3, as DNA: TGTGCCAGCAGCTTAGTGGGACAGCAAGAGACCCAGTACTTC. This sequence encodes CASSLVGQQETQYF. The genes are TRBV7-8 and TRBJ2-5; 7 bases match TRBD1. The CDR3 sequence is 14 residues long. The J segment lost 2 bases and the V segment lost 1 base, leaving 1 base of the junction unmatched. The germline gives CDR1 SGHVS, CDR2 FQNEAQ.

This chain uses TRBV7-6 with TRBJ1-1, with 7 positions matching TRBD1. The CDR3 sequence is 13 residues long. The V gene end was trimmed by 5 bases and the J gene end by 5 bases; junction bases not matched to a gene: 5. CDR1 is SGHVS and CDR2 is FNYEAQ in the germline V gene. The CDR3 bases are TGTGCCAGCAGCCTTACAGGGGAAACTGAAGCTTTCTTT. Protein sequence: CASSLTGETEAFF. Together with reference TRBV7-6 and TRBJ1-1, the CDR3 gives the full variable domain: GAGVSQSPRYKVTKRGQDVALRCDPISGHVSLYWYRQALGQGPEFLTYFNYEAQQDKSGLPNDRFSAERPEGSISTLTIQRTEQRDSAMYRCASSLTGETEAFFGQGTRLTVV.

This chain joins TRBV27 and TRBJ1-5, with D tentatively TRBD1 (6 bases). V dropped 6 bases and J dropped 9 bases, with 27 bases sitting between them. The CDR3 runs to 17 residues. The germline V gene has CDR1 MNHEY and CDR2 SMNVEV (reference sequence). The DNA for the CDR3 is TGTGCCAGCAGCCCCAGAGTAGACGGGACATCAATCTCGCCCCAGCATTTT. Its protein is CASSPRVDGTSISPQHF.

The chain joins TRBV11-2 to TRBJ2-7; D remains ambiguous. Deletions cut 3 bases from V and 4 bases from J, with 7 bases between. Germline V CDR1 and CDR2: SGHAT, FQNNGV. This CDR3 spans 12 amino acids. The CDR3 protein is CASSFSQYEQYF. The CDR3 DNA is TGTGCCAGCAGCTTCTCACAGTACGAGCAGTACTTC.

The chain joins TRBV9 to TRBJ2-1; weak D call: TRBD2 (6 bases). The CDR3 sequence is 15 residues long. Germline V CDR1 and CDR2: SGDLS, YYNGEE. The ends were cut back, 0 bases at V and 9 bases at J, with 16 bases in the middle. The CDR3 sequence: CASSVDGRGGIEQFF. In DNA form, the CDR3 reads TGTGCCAGCAGCGTAGACGGGCGGGGAGGTATTGAGCAGTTCTTC.

The chain joins TRBV7-2 to TRBJ2-3, with TRBD2 identical over 14 bases. J gave up 0 bases and V 5 bases, and 10 bases lay outside the gene matches. This CDR3 spans 19 amino acids. Per germline, CDR1 SGHTA and CDR2 FQGNSA. The CDR3 bases are TGTGCCAGCAGCAAGACCGGGACTAGCGGGGGACCTAGCACAGATACGCAGTATTTT. Translation: CASSKTGTSGGPSTDTQYF.

The J gene is TRBJ2-1, the V gene TRBV6-4; perhaps TRBD2 as D (5 bases). Germline CDR1 and CDR2: MRHNA and SNTAGT. The germline V and J ends were trimmed by 0 bases and 7 bases, with 13 bases remaining between them. This CDR3 spans 15 amino acids. CDR3 coding DNA: TGTGCCAGCAGTGACTCGAATCGGGGTGGGAATGAGCAGTTCTTC. The encoded protein is CASSDSNRGGNEQFF.

The sample holds many counts of this clone. The chain is built from TRBV7-8 and TRBJ2-7; weak D call: TRBD2 (5 bases). Germline V gene lookup returns CDR1 SGHVS and CDR2 FQNEAQ. This CDR3 region has 15 residues. V was trimmed by 3 bases and J by 3 bases, leaving 15 bases between them. The DNA of the CDR3 is TGTGCCAGCAGCTTCTCGGATAAGCGGAACTACGAGCAGTACTTC. The encoded protein is CASSFSDKRNYEQYF. Supplemented by reference TRBV7-8 and TRBJ2-7, the full variable domain reads GAGVSQSPRYKVAKRGQDVALRCDPISGHVSLFWYQQALGQGPEFLTYFQNEAQLDKSGLPSDRFFAERPEGSVSTLKIQRTQQEDSAVYLCASSFSDKRNYEQYFGPGTRLTVT.

The chain has TRBV23-1 and TRBJ1-1; 8 positions agree with TRBD1. TRBV23-1 qualifies as an ORF whose function is uncertain. Losses at the gene ends were 2 bases for V and 11 bases for J; bases not matched to a gene: 4. The CDR3 is made up of 12 amino acids. The CDR3 spells CASSQDRDRAFF. As DNA, the CDR3 is TGCGCCAGCAGTCAAGACCGGGACAGGGCTTTCTTT.

CDR3 sequence reads: CASRKRGASYEQYF. Written as DNA, the CDR3 is TGTGCCAGCAGGAAGCGGGGGGCTTCCTACGAGCAGTACTTC. The chain combines TRBV5-4 with TRBJ2-7; 9 bases map to TRBD2. Germline assignment: CDR1 SGHNT and CDR2 YYREEE (reference sequence). This CDR3 has 14 amino acids. The J segment lost 1 base and the V segment lost 5 bases, leaving 4 bases of the junction unmatched. Full variable domain (missing parts from reference TRBV5-4 and TRBJ2-7): ETGVTQSPTHLIKTRGQQVTLRCSSQSGHNTVSWYQQALGQGPQFIFQYYREEENGRGNFPPRFSGLQFPNYSSELNVNALELDDSALYLCASRKRGASYEQYFGPGTRLTVT.

The gene calls are TRBV19 and TRBJ2-1; 9 nucleotides align to TRBD2. Germline assignment: CDR1 LNHDA and CDR2 SQIVND (reference sequence). V shed 1 base and J 0 bases; nucleotides not matched to a gene: 4. The length of the CDR3 is 17 residues. The CDR3 sequence: CASSIVISGGSYNEQFF. For the CDR3, the DNA is TGTGCCAGTAGTATAGTGATTAGCGGGGGCTCCTACAATGAGCAGTTCTTC.

The V call is TRBV6-5, the J call TRBJ2-7, with no clear D. The CDR3 is made up of 13 amino acids. Per germline, CDR1 MNHEY and CDR2 SVGAGI. The V and J ends lost 2 bases and 2 bases respectively, with 7 bases between them. Written as DNA, the CDR3 is TGTGCCAGCAGTTACAGACATGCCTACGAGCAGTACTTC. The encoded protein is CASSYRHAYEQYF.

V gene TRBV5-1 combines with J gene TRBJ2-1; 9 positions match TRBD2. There are 16 residues in the CDR3. With 4 bases clipped from V and 4 bases from J, the junction kept 9 bases outside the gene matches. From germline, CDR1 is SGHRS and CDR2 YFSETQ. This chain's CDR3 is CASSLGFAGGYNEQFF. CDR3 bases: TGCGCCAGCAGCCTGGGCTTCGCGGGGGGGTACAATGAGCAGTTCTTC.

This chain uses TRBV19 with TRBJ2-7; 7 bases match TRBD2. CDR3 length: 13 residues. Looked up from germline, CDR1 is LNHDA and CDR2 is SQIVND (reference sequence). Trimming at V came to 5 bases and at J to 3 bases, leaving 4 bases not matched to a gene. CDR3 residues: CASSAGVYYEQYF. The CDR3, as DNA: TGTGCCAGTAGTGCGGGAGTCTACTACGAGCAGTACTTC.

The chain joins TRBV11-1 to TRBJ1-2; D perhaps matches TRBD1 (6 bases). Germline-derived CDR1 and CDR2 are SGHAT and FQDESV (reference sequence). Trimming left V 4 bases short and J 4 bases short, with 16 bases between. CDR3 length: 15 amino acids. The CDR3, as DNA: TGTGCCAGCAGCTCAACCACGGACAGAATCTATGGCTACACCTTC. Amino acid sequence: CASSSTTDRIYGYTF.

The chain links TRBV10-3 to TRBJ1-6; possible D gene TRBD1, 6 bases. Germline V CDR1 and CDR2: ENHRY, SYGVKD. V was clipped by 6 bases and J by 10 bases, with 13 bases between them. The CDR3 has 13 amino acids. The CDR3 loop reads CAIRQGLGSPLHF. The CDR3 DNA follows: TGTGCCATCAGACAGGGCTTAGGCTCACCCCTCCACTTT.

The chain employs TRBV5-1 and TRBJ1-4, with D hard to call. Trimming took 9 bases from V and 7 from J, leaving 16 bases between them. Germline CDR1 is SGHRS and CDR2 is YFSETQ. This CDR3 region has 13 residues. CDR3 sequence (DNA): TGCGCCACCCGGCCCGGGGAAGCTGAAAAACTGTTTTTT. It specifies CATRPGEAEKLFF. The complete variable domain, with remaining parts taken from reference TRBV5-1 and TRBJ1-4, reads KAGVTQTPRYLIKTRGQQVTLSCSPISGHRSVSWYQQTPGQGLQFLFEYFSETQRNKGNFPGRFSGRQFSNSRSEMNVSTLELGDSALYLCATRPGEAEKLFFGSGTQLSVL.

V usage is TRBV4-3 and J usage is TRBJ1-3; TRBD1 aligns across 9 bases. Germline V lookup: CDR1 LGHNA, CDR2 YSLEER. The CDR3 has 17 residues. V was clipped by 5 bases and J by 4 bases; unmatched bases: 12. The CDR3 bases are TGCGCCAGCAGCTATAAAACAGGGGGCTTATTAGGAAACACCATATATTTT. It specifies CASSYKTGGLLGNTIYF.

About this clone itself: This sample includes further DNA sequences coding for the same CDR3. The V call is TRBV4-3, the J call TRBJ2-7, with a weak D call TRBD1 (5 bases). Germline lookup yields CDR1 LGHNA and CDR2 YSLEER. The CDR3 is made up of 13 amino acids. V gave up 1 base and J gave up 7 bases, with 11 bases separating them. The CDR3 loop reads CASSQGPGNEQYF. The CDR3 DNA reads TGCGCCAGCAGCCAAGGGCCAGGGAATGAGCAGTACTTC.

The rearrangement links TRBV21-1 to TRBJ2-7; the D call in the table, TRBD2, was not verified against the DNA. TRBV21-1 is deemed a pseudogene. This CDR3 has 21 residues. CDR3 sequence: CASSKKRPCEGTDASCYEQYF. The CDR3 DNA sequence: TGTGCCAGCAGCAAAAAGCGCCCGTGTGAGGGGACTGATGCCTCGTGCTACGAGCAGTACTTC.

DNA of the CDR3: TGCAGCGTTGGGCGGGAGTACGAGCAGTACTTC. Translating it yields CSVGREYEQYF. This chain joins TRBV29-1 and TRBJ2-7, with 7 positions matching TRBD2. The V segment lost 4 bases and the J segment 4 bases; nucleotides outside the gene matches: 1. This CDR3 is built from 11 residues. Germline CDR1 is SQVTM and CDR2 is ANQGSEA.

The table lists this clone with a count of one. The rearrangement links TRBV11-1 to TRBJ2-7; the match to TRBD1 covers 9 bases. Looked up from germline, CDR1 is SGHAT and CDR2 is FQDESV (reference sequence). The CDR3 runs to 12 residues. V shed 5 bases, J shed 5 bases, and the junction held 1 base outside the gene matches. CDR3 amino acids: CASSRDRDEQYF. In DNA, the CDR3 is TGTGCCAGCAGCCGGGACAGGGACGAGCAGTACTTC.

This chain uses TRBV13 with TRBJ2-2, with TRBD2 matching over 8 bases. With 3 bases clipped from V and 4 bases from J, the junction kept 7 bases outside the gene matches. The germline gives CDR1 PRHDT, CDR2 FYEKMQ (reference sequence). The CDR3 has 16 amino acids. Here the CDR3 DNA reads TGTGCCAGCAGCTTCGGCGGGGGGCGCGCCACCGGGGAGCTGTTTTTT. Encoded protein: CASSFGGGRATGELFF.

V is TRBV7-3 and J is TRBJ2-1; TRBD1 matches 10 bases. V was pared by 3 bases and J by 2 bases, with 13 bases of the junction left unmatched. Germline loops: CDR1 SGHTA, CDR2 FQGTGA. This CDR3 has 19 residues. CDR3: CASSFSGTGVVGAYNEQFF. CDR3 DNA: TGTGCCAGCAGCTTTAGCGGGACAGGGGTGGTCGGCGCCTACAATGAGCAGTTCTTC.